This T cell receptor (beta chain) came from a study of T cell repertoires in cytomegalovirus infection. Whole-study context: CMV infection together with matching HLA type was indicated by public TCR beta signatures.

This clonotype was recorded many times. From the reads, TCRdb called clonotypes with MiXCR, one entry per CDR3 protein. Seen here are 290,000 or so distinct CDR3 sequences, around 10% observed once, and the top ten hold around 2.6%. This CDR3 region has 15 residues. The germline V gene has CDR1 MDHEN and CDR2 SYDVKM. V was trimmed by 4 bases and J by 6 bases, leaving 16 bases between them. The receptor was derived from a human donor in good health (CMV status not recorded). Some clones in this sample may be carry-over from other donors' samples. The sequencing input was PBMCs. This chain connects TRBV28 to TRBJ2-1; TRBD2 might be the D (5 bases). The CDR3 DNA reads TGTGCCAGCAGTTCTCCCGGGGTCCTCCTCAATGAGCAGTTCTTC. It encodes CASSSPGVLLNEQFF.